This entry features one T cell receptor (beta chain) sequence. Time point defined: peripheral blood 6 weeks after treatment start. The sample comes from a study of PD-L1 blockade in urothelial cancer. Study information: Blood analysis was done at 3 weeks (second dose) and 6 weeks after treatment began. When blood samples were assessed, the median T cell count was 141,255.

The CDR3 runs to 15 residues. With V trimmed by 5 bases and J by 5 bases, 12 bases remained unmatched. The germline V gene has CDR1 MNHEY and CDR2 SVGAGI. Clones were read by immunoSEQ multiplex PCR, and TCRdb kept only the in-frame ones, dropping some. The table includes approximately 30,000 clones, approximately 90% detected once. V and J are TRBV6-5 and TRBJ2-7; 7 bases map to TRBD2. This specimen was PBMCs, taken around atezolizumab (anti-PD-L1) treatment. The TCR sequence derives from a man older than 75 with urothelial cancer. In DNA, the CDR3 is TGTGCCAGCAGTATCGGGACTAAAGCTCTTCACGAGCAGTACTTC. It translates to CASSIGTKALHEQYF.